The clone carrying this TCR beta chain has only a few counts. The data belong to a study of regulatory T cells in long-lasting Graves disease. Construction of the TCR beta libraries employed iRepertoire HTBI primers in conjunction with Arm-PCR of CDR3 regions. In TCRdb, the multiplex PCR reads were re-called with MiXCR into one record per CDR3 protein. Among 530,000 or so distinct CDR3 sequences listed, roughly 15% were seen once. The germline V gene has CDR1 MNHEY and CDR2 SMNVEV (reference sequence). Trimming cost V 4 bases and J 8 bases, with 14 bases left between them. The CDR3 totals 13 residues. This sample's time point: newly diagnosed GD, antithyroid drugs for less than 3 months. After RNA was extracted from PBMCs, the TCR library was made from it. The same data also contributed to another study, on T cells in Graves' hyperthyroidism and ophthalmopathy.

The material sequenced was peripheral blood mononuclear cells (PBMCs), taken at new diagnosis, from a patient treated with antithyroid drugs. The receptor was isolated from a man between 18 and 35 years old with Graves disease. The chain joins TRBV27 to TRBJ1-2; no clear D. CDR3 nucleotide sequence: TGTGCCAGCAGTTGGGGAGGAATAGACGGCTACACCTTC. It codes for CASSWGGIDGYTF.